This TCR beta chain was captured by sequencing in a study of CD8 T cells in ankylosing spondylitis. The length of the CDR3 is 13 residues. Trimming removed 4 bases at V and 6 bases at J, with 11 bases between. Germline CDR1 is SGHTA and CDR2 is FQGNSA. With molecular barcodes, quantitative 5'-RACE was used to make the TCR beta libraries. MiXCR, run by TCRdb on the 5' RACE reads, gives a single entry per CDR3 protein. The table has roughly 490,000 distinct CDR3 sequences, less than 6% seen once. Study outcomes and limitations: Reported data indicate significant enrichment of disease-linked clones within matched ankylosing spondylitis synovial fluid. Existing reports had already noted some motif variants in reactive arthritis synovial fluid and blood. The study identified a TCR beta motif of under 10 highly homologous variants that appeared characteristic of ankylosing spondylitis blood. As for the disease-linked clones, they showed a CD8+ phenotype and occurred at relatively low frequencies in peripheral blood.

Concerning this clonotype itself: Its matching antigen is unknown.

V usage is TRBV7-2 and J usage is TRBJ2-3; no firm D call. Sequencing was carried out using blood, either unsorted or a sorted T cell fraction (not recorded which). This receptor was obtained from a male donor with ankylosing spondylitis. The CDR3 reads CASSSQNGDTQYF. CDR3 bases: TGTGCCAGCAGCTCACAGAACGGGGATACGCAGTATTTT.